A selection of T cell receptor beta chains follows, all from one sample in a study of T-cell reconstitution after alpha-beta-depleted transplantation in children. TCRdb re-analysed the PCR reads in MiXCR, keeping a single row per CDR3 protein. The data show 200,000 or so distinct CDR3 sequences, with roughly 6.5% seen just once and around 4.1% held by the top ten. Source: PBMCs, taken before TCRalphabeta/CD19-depleted stem cell transplant. Source of these receptors: a girl less than two years old with combined immunodeficiency, due to receive a stem cell transplant. CDR3s include the opening cysteine and the closing phenylalanine or tryptophan. Each record gives: clone size, J gene, D gene, V gene, CDR3 protein, CDR3 DNA. D genes are given only for firm matches. Clone size is stated in some rows and not others, as once, few, many or a class when expanded.

abundance: many
j_gene: TRBJ1-1
d_gene: TRBD1
v_gene: TRBV28
CDR3aa: CASSLLTGGRTEAFF
CDR3nt: TGTGCCAGCAGTTTATTAACAGGGGGAAGAACTGAAGCTTTCTTT

abundance: few
j_gene: TRBJ2-6
d_gene: TRBD1
v_gene: TRBV5-5
CDR3aa: CASSFDRVVFSGANVLTF
CDR3nt: TGTGCCAGCAGCTTCGACAGGGTTGTGTTCTCTGGGGCCAACGTCCTGACTTTC

abundance: many
j_gene: TRBJ2-5
d_gene: -
v_gene: TRBV28
CDR3aa: CASSSSRWGVGETQYF
CDR3nt: TGTGCCAGCAGTTCAAGTCGGTGGGGGGTAGGAGAGACCCAGTACTTC

abundance: many
j_gene: TRBJ1-5
d_gene: -
v_gene: TRBV20-1
CDR3aa: CSARDGDRPSNQPQHF
CDR3nt: TGCAGTGCTAGAGATGGTGACAGACCTAGCAATCAGCCCCAGCATTTT

abundance: -
j_gene: TRBJ1-3
d_gene: -
v_gene: TRBV6-5
CDR3aa: CASSYSLPSGNTIYF
CDR3nt: TGTGCCAGCAGTTACTCGTTACCCTCTGGAAACACCATATATTTT

abundance: many
j_gene: TRBJ2-2
d_gene: TRBD2
v_gene: TRBV28
CDR3aa: CASSPPRGLAGRTGELFF
CDR3nt: TGTGCCAGCAGCCCCCCCCGGGGACTAGCGGGACGCACCGGGGAGCTGTTTTTT

abundance: many
j_gene: TRBJ2-5
d_gene: -
v_gene: TRBV24-1
CDR3aa: CATSDLGLRIEETQYF
CDR3nt: TGTGCCACCAGTGATTTGGGACTACGAATAGAAGAGACCCAGTACTTC

abundance: -
j_gene: TRBJ2-1
d_gene: TRBD2
v_gene: TRBV27
CDR3aa: CASSFLREYSDNEQFF
CDR3nt: TGTGCCAGCAGTTTTCTGCGGGAGTACAGCGACAATGAGCAGTTCTTC

abundance: many
j_gene: TRBJ1-3
d_gene: -
v_gene: TRBV12-3/TRBV12-4
CDR3aa: CASSPIISGNTIYF
CDR3nt: TGTGCCAGCAGCCCCATTATCTCTGGAAACACCATATATTTT

abundance: many
j_gene: TRBJ2-1
d_gene: TRBD2
v_gene: TRBV7-8
CDR3aa: CASSPRAGGYNEQFF
CDR3nt: TGTGCCAGCAGCCCGCGGGCGGGGGGTTACAATGAGCAGTTCTTC

abundance: many
j_gene: TRBJ2-7
d_gene: -
v_gene: TRBV12-3/TRBV12-4
CDR3aa: CASSLAGIEQYF
CDR3nt: TGTGCCAGCAGTTTAGCCGGAATCGAGCAGTACTTC

abundance: many
j_gene: TRBJ2-1
d_gene: -
v_gene: TRBV28
CDR3aa: CASSFWGGEAYNEQFF
CDR3nt: TGTGCCAGCAGTTTTTGGGGAGGCGAGGCCTACAATGAGCAGTTCTTC

abundance: many
j_gene: TRBJ2-7
d_gene: -
v_gene: TRBV9
CDR3aa: CASSVDAFSYEQYF
CDR3nt: TGTGCCAGCAGCGTAGACGCGTTCTCCTACGAGCAGTACTTC

abundance: many
j_gene: TRBJ1-1
d_gene: TRBD1
v_gene: TRBV4-3
CDR3aa: CASSPGQIHSAEAFF
CDR3nt: TGCGCCAGCAGCCCGGGACAGATTCACAGCGCTGAAGCTTTCTTT

abundance: many
j_gene: TRBJ2-5
d_gene: -
v_gene: TRBV28
CDR3aa: CASSPFGSLKTQYF
CDR3nt: TGTGCCAGCAGTCCCTTTGGGAGTTTGAAGACCCAGTACTTC

abundance: many
j_gene: TRBJ2-7
d_gene: -
v_gene: TRBV20-1
CDR3aa: CSARGAGGDTYEQYF
CDR3nt: TGCAGTGCTAGAGGGGCAGGAGGGGATACCTACGAGCAGTACTTC

abundance: many
j_gene: TRBJ2-5
d_gene: -
v_gene: TRBV28
CDR3aa: CASSFEGKETQYF
CDR3nt: TGTGCCAGCAGTTTTGAGGGGAAGGAGACCCAGTACTTC

abundance: many
j_gene: TRBJ2-5
d_gene: TRBD2
v_gene: TRBV10-3
CDR3aa: CAISVTGTTQETQYF
CDR3nt: TGTGCCATCAGTGTCACCGGGACTACTCAAGAGACCCAGTACTTC

abundance: many
j_gene: TRBJ2-7
d_gene: -
v_gene: TRBV5-1
CDR3aa: CASSTDTYEQYF
CDR3nt: TGCGCCAGCAGCACGGACACCTACGAGCAGTACTTC

abundance: few
j_gene: TRBJ2-4
d_gene: -
v_gene: TRBV4-3
CDR3aa: CASSQGAKGGKLTKNIQYF
CDR3nt: TGCGCCAGCAGCCAGGGGGCAAAAGGTGGCAAGCTTACCAAAAACATTCAGTACTTC

abundance: -
j_gene: TRBJ2-6
d_gene: -
v_gene: TRBV4-1
CDR3aa: CASSLGPTGGANVLTF
CDR3nt: TGCGCCAGCAGCCTTGGGCCGACGGGTGGAGCCAACGTCCTGACTTTC

abundance: few
j_gene: TRBJ1-1
d_gene: -
v_gene: TRBV5-1
CDR3aa: CASSPRGGDIMNTEAFF
CDR3nt: TGCGCCAGCAGCCCCCGGGGGGGCGATATTATGAACACTGAAGCTTTCTTT

abundance: many
j_gene: TRBJ2-7
d_gene: TRBD1
v_gene: TRBV9
CDR3aa: CASSAGTGGDLYEQYF
CDR3nt: TGTGCCAGCAGCGCCGGGACAGGGGGCGACCTGTACGAGCAGTACTTC

abundance: many
j_gene: TRBJ1-6
d_gene: -
v_gene: TRBV4-2
CDR3aa: CASSQVGQLYNSPLHF
CDR3nt: TGTGCCAGCAGCCAAGTTGGACAGCTGTATAATTCACCCCTCCATTTT